One sample yielded the 4 T cell receptor beta chains listed below, sequenced in a study of blood T cell repertoires in COVID-19. The table came from immunoSEQ multiplex PCR; TCRdb's copy has only in-frame clones and leaves some out. The sample lists fewer than 300,000 clones; under 90% were seen once. Sequencing was done on a sample of peripheral blood. These TCRs come from a woman between 55 and 75 years old with active or convalescent COVID-19.

The V call is TRBV27, the J call TRBJ2-1; D is perhaps TRBD2 (5 bases). The CDR3 length is 13 residues. Germline lookup yields CDR1 MNHEY and CDR2 SMNVEV (reference sequence). Trimming stripped 3 bases from V and 5 bases from J, with 8 bases between. CDR3 coding DNA: TGTGCCAGCAGTTTGGCCGGGAACAATGAGCAGTTCTTC. Encoded protein: CASSLAGNNEQFF.

This clone was detected only once. The J gene is TRBJ2-1, the V gene TRBV5-1; no firm D call. The CDR3 has 13 residues. Per germline, CDR1 SGHRS and CDR2 YFSETQ. V gave up 4 bases and J gave up 7 bases, with 12 bases separating them. CDR3 sequence: CASSPAPRNEQFF. The CDR3 DNA sequence: TGCGCCAGCAGCCCCGCCCCCAGGAATGAGCAGTTCTTC.

To note about this clone: The same CDR3 also results from other DNA sequences found in this sample. The genes are TRBV11-2 and TRBJ1-1; D gene unclear. V was cut by 1 base and J by 1 base, with 7 bases left in between. CDR3 length equals 14 residues. CDR1 is SGHAT, CDR2 FQNNGV, per germline. The CDR3 sequence is CASSLGAGNTEAFF. The CDR3 bases are TGTGCCAGCAGCTTAGGTGCGGGGAACACTGAAGCTTTCTTT.

The J gene is TRBJ2-1, the V gene TRBV4-1, with D perhaps matching TRBD2 (7 bases). There are 15 residues in the CDR3. Trimming pared 1 base from V and 9 bases from J, leaving 16 bases between. The V gene's germline CDR1 is MGHRA and CDR2 YSYEKL. The CDR3 DNA reads TGCGCCAGCAGCCAAGGGACAAGGGGGGGGAGTGAGCAGTTCTTC. Amino acids: CASSQGTRGGSEQFF.